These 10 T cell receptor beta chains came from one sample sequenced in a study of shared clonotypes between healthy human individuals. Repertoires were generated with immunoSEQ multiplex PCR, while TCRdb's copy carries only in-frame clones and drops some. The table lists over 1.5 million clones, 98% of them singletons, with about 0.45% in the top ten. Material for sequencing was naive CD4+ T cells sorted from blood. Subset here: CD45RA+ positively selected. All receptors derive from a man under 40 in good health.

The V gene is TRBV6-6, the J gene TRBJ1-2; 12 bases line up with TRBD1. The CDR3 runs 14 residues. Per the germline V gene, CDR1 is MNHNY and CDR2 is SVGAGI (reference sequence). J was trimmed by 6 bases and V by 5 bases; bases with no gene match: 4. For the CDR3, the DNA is TGTGCCAGCAGTCAGGGACAGGGGGCGGATGGCTACACCTTC. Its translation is CASSQGQGADGYTF.

The CDR3: CASIPSTGTGSLGTYEQYF. CDR3 sequence (DNA): TGTGCCAGCATTCCGAGCACCGGGACAGGGTCCCTCGGGACCTACGAGCAGTACTTC. The chain employs TRBV28 and TRBJ2-7, with TRBD1 matching 9 bases. The V gene's germline CDR1 is MDHEN and CDR2 SYDVKM. The V and J ends lost 7 bases and 2 bases, in that order; junction bases with no gene match: 21. This CDR3 is built from 19 residues.

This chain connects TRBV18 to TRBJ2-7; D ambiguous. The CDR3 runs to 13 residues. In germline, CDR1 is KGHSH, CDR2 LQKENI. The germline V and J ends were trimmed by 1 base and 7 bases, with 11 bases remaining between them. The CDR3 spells CASSPQGMVEQYF. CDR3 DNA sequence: TGTGCCAGCTCACCACAGGGCATGGTGGAGCAGTACTTC.

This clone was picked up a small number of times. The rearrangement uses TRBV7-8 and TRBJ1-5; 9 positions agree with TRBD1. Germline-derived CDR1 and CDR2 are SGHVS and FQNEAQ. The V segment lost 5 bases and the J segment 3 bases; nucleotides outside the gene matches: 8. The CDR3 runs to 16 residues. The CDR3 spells CASSLPGTGNNQPQHF. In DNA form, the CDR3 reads TGTGCCAGCAGCCTTCCCGGGACAGGGAACAATCAGCCCCAGCATTTT.

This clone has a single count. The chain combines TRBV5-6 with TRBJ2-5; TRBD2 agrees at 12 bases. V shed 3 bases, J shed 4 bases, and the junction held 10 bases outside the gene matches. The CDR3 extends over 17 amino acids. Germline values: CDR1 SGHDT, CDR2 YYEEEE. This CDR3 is CASSSSRLAGERETQYF. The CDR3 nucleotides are TGTGCCAGCAGCTCTTCCAGACTAGCGGGAGAACGAGAGACCCAGTACTTC.

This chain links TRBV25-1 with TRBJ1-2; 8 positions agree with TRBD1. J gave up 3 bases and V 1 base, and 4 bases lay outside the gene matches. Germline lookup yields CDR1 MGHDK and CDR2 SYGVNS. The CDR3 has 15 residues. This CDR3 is CASSEWKDRDYGYTF. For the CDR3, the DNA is TGTGCCAGCAGTGAATGGAAGGACAGGGACTATGGCTACACCTTC.

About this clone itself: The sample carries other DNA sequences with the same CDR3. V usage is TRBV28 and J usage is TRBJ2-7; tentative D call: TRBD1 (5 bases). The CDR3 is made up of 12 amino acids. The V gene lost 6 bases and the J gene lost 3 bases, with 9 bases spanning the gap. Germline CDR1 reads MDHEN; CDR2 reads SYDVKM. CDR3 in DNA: TGTGCCAGCAGCCAGACAGTCTACGAGCAGTACTTC. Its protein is CASSQTVYEQYF.

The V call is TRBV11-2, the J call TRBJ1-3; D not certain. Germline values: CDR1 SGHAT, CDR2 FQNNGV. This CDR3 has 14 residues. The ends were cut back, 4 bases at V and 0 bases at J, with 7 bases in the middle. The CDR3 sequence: CASSSRDSGNTIYF. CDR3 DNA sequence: TGTGCCAGCAGCTCTCGTGACTCTGGAAACACCATATATTTT. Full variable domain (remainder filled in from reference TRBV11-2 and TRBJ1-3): EAGVAQSPRYKIIEKRQSVAFWCNPISGHATLYWYQQILGQGPKLLIQFQNNGVVDDSQLPKDRFSAERLKGVDSTLKIQPAKLEDSAVYLCASSSRDSGNTIYFGEGSWLTVV.

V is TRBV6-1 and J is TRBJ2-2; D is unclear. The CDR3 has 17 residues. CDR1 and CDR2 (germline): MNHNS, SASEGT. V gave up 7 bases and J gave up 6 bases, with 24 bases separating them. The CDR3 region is CASIELREKDSAGELFF. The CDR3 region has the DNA TGTGCCAGCATTGAGCTTAGGGAAAAGGATTCCGCCGGGGAGCTGTTTTTT.

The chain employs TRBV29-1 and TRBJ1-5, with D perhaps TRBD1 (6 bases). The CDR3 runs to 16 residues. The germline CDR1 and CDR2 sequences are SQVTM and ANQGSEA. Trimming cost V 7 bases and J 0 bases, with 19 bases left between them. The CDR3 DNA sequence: TGCAGCGCCGGAACAGGGCGGACTAATAGCAATCAGCCCCAGCATTTT. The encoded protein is CSAGTGRTNSNQPQHF.